This T cell receptor (beta chain) was identified during a study of shared clonotypes between healthy human individuals. Broader study findings: In general, naive subsets displayed greater estimated richness than memory subsets did.

Partitioning of CD4+ cells yielded a CD45RA+ naive subset and a CD45RA-negative memory subset. In the case of this clone: Its antigen is unknown.

This table comes from immunoSEQ multiplex PCR, and its TCRdb copy is limited to in-frame clones, with some not included. The data hold 2 million to 2.5 million clones, with 85% to 95% observed a single time. This CDR3 has 17 amino acids. Germline values: CDR1 SGHTA, CDR2 FQGNSA. V trimming: 1 base; J trimming: 3 bases; junction bases outside the gene matches: 5. The chain carries TRBV7-2 and TRBJ2-1, with 11 bases aligning to TRBD2. What was sequenced was naive CD4+ T cells from PBMCs. Regarding subset: CD45RA+ positively selected. This receptor was identified in a man in his late teens or twenties in good health. Some clones in this sample may be carry-over from other donors' samples. The CDR3 bases are TGTGCCAGCAGCTTAGTCCCCACTAGCGGGAGCTACAATGAGCAGTTCTTC. Protein sequence: CASSLVPTSGSYNEQFF.